Listed here are 8 T cell receptor beta chains from one sample, sequenced in a study of T cell responses to AZD1222 COVID-19 vaccine. Repertoires were generated with immunoSEQ multiplex PCR, while TCRdb's copy carries only in-frame clones and drops some. Of fewer than 65,000 clones listed, 65% to 90% are singletons. Sample: peripheral blood, taken on day 0 of AZD1222 vaccination. All receptors come from an adult in good health.

This clone was seen a handful of times. The chain's CDR3 is CASSADFSGNTIYF. The CDR3 coding sequence is TGTGCCAGCAGCGCAGACTTCTCTGGAAACACCATATATTTT. The chain has TRBV9 and TRBJ1-3; D gene ambiguous. The CDR3 is 14 amino acids. Germline V gives CDR1 SGDLS, CDR2 YYNGEE. Trimming cost V 3 bases and J 0 bases, with 7 bases left between them.

This clone appeared a few times. The rearrangement links TRBV28 to TRBJ2-5; D ambiguous. The CDR3 consists of 11 residues. Looked up from germline, CDR1 is MDHEN and CDR2 is SYDVKM. V was clipped by 6 bases and J by 12 bases, with 14 bases between them. Here the CDR3 reads CASRDRHFKYF. For the CDR3, the DNA is TGTGCCAGCAGAGATCGACACTTCAAGTACTTC.

This rearrangement joins TRBV6-5 to TRBJ1-4; possible D gene TRBD1, 6 bases. Germline-derived CDR1 and CDR2 are MNHEY and SVGAGI. Trimming removed 2 bases at V and 7 bases at J, with 14 bases between. This CDR3 has 15 amino acids. Here the CDR3 DNA reads TGTGCCAGCAGTTACCCTCGGGACAATGGTGAAAAACTGTTTTTT. Its translation is CASSYPRDNGEKLFF.

The chain joins TRBV5-1 to TRBJ2-2; 10 bases match TRBD2. Germline-derived CDR1 and CDR2 are SGHRS and YFSETQ. The junction had 2 bases not matched to a gene; V was cut back by 1 base and J by 5 bases. The CDR3 has 15 amino acids. The CDR3 bases are TGCGCCAGCAGCTTGAATAGCGGGAGGACCGGGGAGCTGTTTTTT. The encoded protein is CASSLNSGRTGELFF.

CDR3 region: CASSVQGGTYNSPLHF. CDR3 sequence (DNA): TGTGCCAGCAGCGTACAGGGGGGGACCTATAATTCACCCCTCCACTTT. The chain is built from TRBV5-4 and TRBJ1-6, with 8 bases that match TRBD1. The CDR3 totals 16 residues. V lost 4 bases and J lost 2; bases outside the gene matches: 5. Germline V gene sequence: CDR1 SGHNT, CDR2 YYREEE (reference sequence).

This chain connects TRBV3-1 (or the pseudogene TRBV3-2) to TRBJ2-3; 7 bases line up with TRBD2. The V and J ends lost 4 bases and 5 bases, in that order; junction bases with no gene match: 24. The CDR3 loop spans 20 amino acids. Looked up from germline, CDR1 is LGHDT and CDR2 is YNNKEL (reference sequence). The CDR3 bases are TGTGCCAGCAGCCCCAAGTCCTCTTTCTATGGCGGGAGTTCGCGAGATACGCAGTATTTT. This gives the protein CASSPKSSFYGGSSRDTQYF.

J is TRBJ1-1 and V is TRBV2, with D uncertain. Deletions cut 6 bases from V and 0 bases from J, with 5 bases between. This CDR3 region has 12 residues. The germline V gene encodes CDR1 SNHLY and CDR2 FYNNEI. The CDR3 sequence is CASSGLNTEAFF. Here the CDR3 DNA reads TGTGCCAGCAGCGGATTGAACACTGAAGCTTTCTTT.

The count of this clone is one. This chain connects TRBV28 to TRBJ1-2; the match to TRBD1 covers 7 bases. Looked up from germline, CDR1 is MDHEN and CDR2 is SYDVKM. This CDR3 spans 13 amino acids. V was pared by 10 bases and J by 1 base, with 6 bases of the junction left unmatched. The chain's CDR3 is CATHRDSNYGYTF. The DNA for the CDR3 is TGTGCCACCCACCGGGACAGTAACTATGGCTACACCTTC.